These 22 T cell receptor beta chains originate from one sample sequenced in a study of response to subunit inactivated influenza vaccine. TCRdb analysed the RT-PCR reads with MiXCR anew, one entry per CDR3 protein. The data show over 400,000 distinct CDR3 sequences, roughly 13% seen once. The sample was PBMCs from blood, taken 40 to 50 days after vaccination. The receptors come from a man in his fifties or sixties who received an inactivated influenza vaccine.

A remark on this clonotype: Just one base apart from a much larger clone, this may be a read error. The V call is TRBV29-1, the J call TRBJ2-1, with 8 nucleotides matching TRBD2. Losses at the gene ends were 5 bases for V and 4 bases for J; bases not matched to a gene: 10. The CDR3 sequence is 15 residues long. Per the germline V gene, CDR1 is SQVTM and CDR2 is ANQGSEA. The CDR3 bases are TGCAGCGTTCGGGGTAGCGGGACAAGGTACAATGAGCAGTTCTTC. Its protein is CSVRGSGTRYNEQFF.

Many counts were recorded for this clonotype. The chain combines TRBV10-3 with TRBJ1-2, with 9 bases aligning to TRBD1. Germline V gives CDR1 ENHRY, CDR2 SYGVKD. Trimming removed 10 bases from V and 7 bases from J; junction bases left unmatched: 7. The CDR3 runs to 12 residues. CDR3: CASEGQGSGYTF. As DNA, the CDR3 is TGTGCCAGCGAGGGACAGGGTAGTGGCTACACCTTC.

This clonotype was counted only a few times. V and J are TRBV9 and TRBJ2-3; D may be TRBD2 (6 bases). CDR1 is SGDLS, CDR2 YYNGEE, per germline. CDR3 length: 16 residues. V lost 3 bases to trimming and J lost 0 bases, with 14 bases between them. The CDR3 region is CASSAFSGSSTDTQYF. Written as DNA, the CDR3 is TGTGCCAGCAGCGCCTTTAGCGGATCTAGCACAGATACGCAGTATTTT.

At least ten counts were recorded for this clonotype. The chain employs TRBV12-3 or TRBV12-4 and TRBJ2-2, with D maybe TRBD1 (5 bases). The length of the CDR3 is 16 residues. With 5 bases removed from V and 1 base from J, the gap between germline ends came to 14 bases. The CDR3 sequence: CASSPIGQGNTGELFF. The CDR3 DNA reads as TGTGCCAGCAGTCCGATAGGCCAGGGGAACACCGGGGAGCTGTTTTTT.

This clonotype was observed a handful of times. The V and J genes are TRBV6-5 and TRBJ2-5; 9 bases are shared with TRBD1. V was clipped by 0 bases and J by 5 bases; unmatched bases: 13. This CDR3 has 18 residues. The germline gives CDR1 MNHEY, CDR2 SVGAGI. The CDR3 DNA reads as TGTGCCAGCAGTTACTCAAGCTCAACAGGGGGCAGTACGGAGACCCAGTACTTC. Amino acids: CASSYSSSTGGSTETQYF.

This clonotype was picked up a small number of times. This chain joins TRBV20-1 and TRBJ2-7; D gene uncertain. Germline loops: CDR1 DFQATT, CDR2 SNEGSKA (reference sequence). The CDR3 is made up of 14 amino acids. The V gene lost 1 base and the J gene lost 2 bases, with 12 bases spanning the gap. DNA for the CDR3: TGCAGTGCTAGAGGGCCCCGAAACACCTACGAGCAGTACTTC. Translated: CSARGPRNTYEQYF.

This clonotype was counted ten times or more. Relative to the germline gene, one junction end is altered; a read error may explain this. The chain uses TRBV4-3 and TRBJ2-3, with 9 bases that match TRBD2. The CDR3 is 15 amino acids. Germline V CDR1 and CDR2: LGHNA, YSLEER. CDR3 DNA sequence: TGTGCCAGCAGCCAAACTAGCGGGAGCACAGATACGCAGTATTTT. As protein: CASSQTSGSTDTQYF.

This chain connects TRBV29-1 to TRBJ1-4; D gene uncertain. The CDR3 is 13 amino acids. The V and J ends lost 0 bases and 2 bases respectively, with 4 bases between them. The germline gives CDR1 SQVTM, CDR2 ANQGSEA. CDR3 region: CSVEDRTNEKLFF. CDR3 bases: TGCAGCGTTGAAGACAGGACTAATGAAAAACTGTTTTTT.

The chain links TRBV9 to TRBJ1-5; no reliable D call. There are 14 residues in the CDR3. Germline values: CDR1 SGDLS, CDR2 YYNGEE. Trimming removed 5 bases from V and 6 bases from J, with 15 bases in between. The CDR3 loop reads CASSRDSGRQPQHF. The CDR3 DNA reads TGTGCCAGCAGTCGAGACTCCGGACGTCAGCCCCAGCATTTT. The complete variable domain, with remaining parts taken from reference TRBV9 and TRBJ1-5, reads DSGVTQTPKHLITATGQRVTLRCSPRSGDLSVYWYQQSLDQGLQFLIQYYNGEERAKGNILERFSAQQFPDLHSELNLSSLELGDSALYFCASSRDSGRQPQHFGDGTRLSIL.

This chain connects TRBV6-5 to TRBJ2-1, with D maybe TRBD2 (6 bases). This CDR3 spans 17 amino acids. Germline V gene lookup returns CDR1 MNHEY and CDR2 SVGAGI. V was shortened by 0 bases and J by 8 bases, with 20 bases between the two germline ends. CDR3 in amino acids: CASSYSLPGTFPHEQFF. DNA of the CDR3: TGTGCCAGCAGTTACTCGCTGCCCGGGACTTTCCCCCATGAGCAGTTCTTC.

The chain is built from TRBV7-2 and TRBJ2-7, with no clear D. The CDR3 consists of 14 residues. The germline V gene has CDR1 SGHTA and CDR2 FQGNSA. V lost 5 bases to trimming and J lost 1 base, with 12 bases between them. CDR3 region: CASSLRTVSYEQYF. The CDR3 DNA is TGTGCCAGCAGCCTCCGGACCGTTTCCTACGAGCAGTACTTC.

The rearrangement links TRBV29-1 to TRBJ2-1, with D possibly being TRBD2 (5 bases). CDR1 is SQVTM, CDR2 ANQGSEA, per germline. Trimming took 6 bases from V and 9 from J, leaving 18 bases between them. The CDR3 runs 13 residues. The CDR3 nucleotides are TGCAGCGTGCCTAGGGAGTTATTTGGTGAGCAGTTCTTC. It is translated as CSVPRELFGEQFF.

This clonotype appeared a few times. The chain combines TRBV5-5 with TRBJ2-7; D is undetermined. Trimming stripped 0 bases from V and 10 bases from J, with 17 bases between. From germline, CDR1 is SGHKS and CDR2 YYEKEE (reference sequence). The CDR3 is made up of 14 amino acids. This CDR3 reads CASSLESSETSQYF. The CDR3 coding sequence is TGTGCCAGCAGCTTGGAGTCCTCCGAGACCAGCCAGTACTTC. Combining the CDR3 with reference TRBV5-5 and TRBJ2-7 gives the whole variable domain DAGVTQSPTHLIKTRGQQVTLRCSPISGHKSVSWYQQVLGQGPQFIFQYYEKEERGRGNFPDRFSARQFPNYSSELNVNALLLGDSALYLCASSLESSETSQYFGPGTRLTVT.

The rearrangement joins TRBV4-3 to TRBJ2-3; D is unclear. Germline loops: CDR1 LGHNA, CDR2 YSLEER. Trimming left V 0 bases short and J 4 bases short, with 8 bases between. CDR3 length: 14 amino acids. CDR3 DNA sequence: TGCGCCAGCAGCCAAGATACCCTCTCAGATACGCAGTATTTT. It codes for CASSQDTLSDTQYF.

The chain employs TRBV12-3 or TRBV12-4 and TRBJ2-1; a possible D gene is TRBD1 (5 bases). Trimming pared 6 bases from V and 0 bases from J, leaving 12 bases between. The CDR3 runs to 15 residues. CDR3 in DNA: TGTGCCAGCAGCGCAGGGTCCCCCTCCTACAATGAGCAGTTCTTC. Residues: CASSAGSPSYNEQFF.

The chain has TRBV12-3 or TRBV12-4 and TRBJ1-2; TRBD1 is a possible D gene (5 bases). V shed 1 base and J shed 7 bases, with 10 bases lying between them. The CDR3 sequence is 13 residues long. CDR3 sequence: CASSLGQGTGYTF. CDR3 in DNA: TGTGCCAGCAGTTTAGGGCAGGGTACTGGCTACACCTTC.

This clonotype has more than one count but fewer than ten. The CDR3 protein is CASSVDINYEQYF. CDR3 DNA sequence: TGTGCCAGCAGCGTAGACATCAACTACGAGCAGTACTTC. This rearrangement joins TRBV9 to TRBJ2-7; D is unresolved. The CDR3 sequence is 13 residues long. Per germline, CDR1 SGDLS and CDR2 YYNGEE. The V end was cut by 0 bases, the J end by 3 bases, with 7 bases between.

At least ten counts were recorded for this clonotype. CDR3 protein: CATSLTSGVNNEQFF. In DNA, the CDR3 is TGTGCCACCAGTCTCACTAGCGGGGTTAACAATGAGCAGTTCTTC. The V gene is TRBV15, the J gene TRBJ2-1, with 10 bases fitting TRBD2. With 6 bases clipped from V and 5 bases from J, the junction kept 7 bases outside the gene matches. In germline, CDR1 is LNHNV, CDR2 YYDKDF (reference sequence). This CDR3 is built from 15 residues.

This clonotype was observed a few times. The CDR3 DNA is TGTGCCAGCAGTTACGAGGGGAACCGGGACAGGATGGTCTACGAGCAGTACTTC. Its protein product is CASSYEGNRDRMVYEQYF. The chain joins TRBV6-2 or TRBV6-3 to TRBJ2-7; TRBD1 aligns across 8 bases. The V gene's germline CDR1 is MNHEY and CDR2 SVGEGT. Trimming cost V 2 bases and J 3 bases; bases outside gene matches: 15. The CDR3 extends over 18 amino acids.

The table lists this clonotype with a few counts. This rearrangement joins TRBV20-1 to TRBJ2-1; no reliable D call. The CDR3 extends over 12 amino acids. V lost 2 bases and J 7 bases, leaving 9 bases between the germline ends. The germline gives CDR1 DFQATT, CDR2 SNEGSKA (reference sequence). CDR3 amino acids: CSARLLYNEQFF. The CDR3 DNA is TGCAGTGCTAGACTACTGTATAATGAGCAGTTCTTC.

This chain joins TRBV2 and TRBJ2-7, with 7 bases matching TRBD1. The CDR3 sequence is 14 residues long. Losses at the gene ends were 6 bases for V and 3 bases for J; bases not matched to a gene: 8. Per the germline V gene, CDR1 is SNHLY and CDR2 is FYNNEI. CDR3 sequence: CASSLGTDNYEQYF. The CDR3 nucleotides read TGTGCCAGCAGCTTAGGGACAGACAACTACGAGCAGTACTTC. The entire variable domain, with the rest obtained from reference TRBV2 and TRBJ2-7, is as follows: EPEVTQTPSHQVTQMGQEVILRCVPISNHLYFYWYRQILGQKVEFLVSFYNNEISEKSEIFDDQFSVERPDGSNFTLKIRSTKLEDSAMYFCASSLGTDNYEQYFGPGTRLTVT.

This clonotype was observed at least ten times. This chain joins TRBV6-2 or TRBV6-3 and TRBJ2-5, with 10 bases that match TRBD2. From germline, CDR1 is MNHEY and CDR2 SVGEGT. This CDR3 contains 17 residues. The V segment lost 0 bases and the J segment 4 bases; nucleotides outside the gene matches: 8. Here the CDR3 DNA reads TGTGCCAGCAGTTACTCTTCCCTAGCGGGGGAGGTAGAGACCCAGTACTTC. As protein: CASSYSSLAGEVETQYF.